Each of the 25 T cell receptor beta chains below was sequenced from the same sample in a study of response to subunit inactivated influenza vaccine. From the RT-PCR reads, TCRdb called clonotypes with MiXCR, one entry per CDR3 protein. Of 800,000 to 1,000,000 distinct CDR3 sequences detected, 21% appear once; the ten largest clones hold 10%. This sample comprised PBMCs from blood, obtained 5 days after vaccination. The receptor set was obtained from a man in his fifties or sixties who received an inactivated influenza vaccine.

The J gene is TRBJ2-1, the V gene TRBV7-2; possibly TRBD1 for D (6 bases). CDR1 and CDR2 (germline): SGHTA, FQGNSA. With 1 base removed from V and 5 bases from J, the gap between germline ends came to 15 bases. This CDR3 comprises 16 residues. CDR3 DNA: TGTGCCAGCAGCTTAGTGTACAGGGTGGAAGACAATGAGCAGTTCTTC. This encodes CASSLVYRVEDNEQFF.

This chain connects TRBV4-3 to TRBJ1-1, with D possibly TRBD1 on 6 matching bases. The CDR3 runs 14 residues. Germline V CDR1 and CDR2: LGHNA, YSLEER. The ends were cut back, 2 bases at V and 7 bases at J, with 14 bases in the middle. The CDR3 protein is CASSQNRVFSEAFF. For the CDR3, the DNA is TGCGCCAGCAGCCAAAACAGGGTTTTCAGTGAAGCTTTCTTT.

The chain carries TRBV9 and TRBJ2-5, with 8 bases that match TRBD2. V gave up 1 base and J gave up 4 bases; unmatched junction bases: 6. CDR1 and CDR2 (germline): SGDLS, YYNGEE. CDR3 size: 15 residues. The chain's CDR3 is CASSVHPGGAETQYF. The CDR3, as DNA: TGTGCCAGCAGCGTACACCCGGGAGGGGCAGAGACCCAGTACTTC.

The chain recombines TRBV5-6 with TRBJ2-5, with 10 bases that match TRBD2. Germline loops: CDR1 SGHDT, CDR2 YYEEEE. The CDR3 sequence is 19 residues long. V lost 1 base, J lost 4 bases, and 16 bases stayed unmatched. CDR3 DNA sequence: TGTGCCAGCAGCTTGACGCGGGCTAGCGGGGGCACCCCTGGAGAGACCCAGTACTTC. This sequence encodes CASSLTRASGGTPGETQYF.

Only a few counts were recorded for this clonotype. The chain is built from TRBV7-9 and TRBJ2-2, with D possibly called TRBD1 or TRBD2 (5 bases each). The CDR3 sequence is 17 residues long. Trimming removed 2 bases from V and 3 bases from J, with 16 bases in between. Germline-derived CDR1 and CDR2 are SEHNR and FQNEAQ (reference sequence). The CDR3 spells CASSLSGRERYTGELFF. CDR3 nucleotides: TGTGCCAGCAGCTTAAGCGGCAGGGAAAGATACACCGGGGAGCTGTTTTTT.

The V and J genes are TRBV5-5 and TRBJ1-1; 8 bases match TRBD1. V dropped 6 bases and J dropped 5; count of bases not matched to a gene: 9. The V gene's germline CDR1 is SGHKS and CDR2 YYEKEE (reference sequence). This CDR3 is built from 14 residues. Here the CDR3 reads CASILGQAETEAFF. The DNA for the CDR3 is TGTGCCAGCATCCTGGGACAGGCGGAAACTGAAGCTTTCTTT. Full variable domain (rest looked up from reference TRBV5-5 and TRBJ1-1): DAGVTQSPTHLIKTRGQQVTLRCSPISGHKSVSWYQQVLGQGPQFIFQYYEKEERGRGNFPDRFSARQFPNYSSELNVNALLLGDSALYLCASILGQAETEAFFGQGTRLTVV.

This clonotype turned up a few times. The chain uses TRBV7-6 and TRBJ2-1; tentative D call: TRBD1 (6 bases). The CDR3 runs 16 residues. Germline assignment: CDR1 SGHVS and CDR2 FNYEAQ. The V and J ends lost 0 bases and 4 bases respectively, with 13 bases between them. The CDR3, as DNA: TGTGCCAGCAGCTTAGCGTCGAAACAGGGATACAATGAGCAGTTCTTC. Translated, it gives CASSLASKQGYNEQFF.

V gene TRBV20-1 combines with J gene TRBJ1-1, with D perhaps matching TRBD1 (6 bases). The CDR3 is made up of 14 amino acids. Germline V gene lookup returns CDR1 DFQATT and CDR2 SNEGSKA (reference sequence). Between the trimmed V and J ends, which lost 0 bases and 5 bases, there was a span of 13 bases. CDR3 sequence reads: CSARDRRGATEAFF. The CDR3 nucleotides are TGCAGTGCTAGAGATCGTCGGGGGGCGACTGAAGCTTTCTTT.

The chain uses TRBV12-3 or TRBV12-4 and TRBJ2-1; TRBD1 matches at 12 bases. This CDR3 contains 13 residues. With V trimmed by 7 bases and J by 10 bases, 5 bases remained unmatched. CDR3 coding DNA: TGTGCCAGCACCTCCGGGACAGGGGGCGAGCAGTTCTTC. This sequence encodes CASTSGTGGEQFF.

This clonotype turned up a few times. The V call is TRBV11-2, the J call TRBJ2-3; no clear D. Germline loops: CDR1 SGHAT, CDR2 FQNNGV. V lost 4 bases and J 7 bases, leaving 9 bases between the germline ends. The CDR3 contains 12 residues. CDR3 in amino acids: CASSSGLYTQYF. The CDR3 DNA sequence: TGTGCCAGCAGCTCCGGGTTGTATACGCAGTATTTT.

The chain has TRBV5-1 and TRBJ2-3, with 9 bases fitting TRBD2. After removal of 3 bases from V and 7 bases from J, the junction contained 9 bases not matched to a gene. CDR1 and CDR2 from the germline V gene are SGHRS and YFSETQ. The CDR3 totals 15 residues. The CDR3 region has the DNA TGCGCCAGCAGCTACTCCGGGACTAGCTTTAATACGCAGTATTTT. Its translation is CASSYSGTSFNTQYF.

The chain employs TRBV7-6 and TRBJ2-6; D unresolved. The CDR3 runs to 16 residues. The V gene lost 1 base and the J gene lost 0 bases, with 7 bases spanning the gap. Looked up from germline, CDR1 is SGHVS and CDR2 is FNYEAQ. Here the CDR3 DNA reads TGTGCCAGCAGCTTAGTAGTGACCTCTGGGGCCAACGTCCTGACTTTC. It yields the protein CASSLVVTSGANVLTF.

This clonotype was seen at least ten times. The chain joins TRBV5-5 to TRBJ2-1; TRBD1 matches at 9 bases. Losses at the gene ends were 3 bases for V and 1 base for J; bases not matched to a gene: 2. Germline CDR1 reads SGHKS; CDR2 reads YYEKEE (reference sequence). CDR3 size: 15 residues. The CDR3 DNA reads TGTGCCAGCAGCTCGGGACAGGGATCCTACAATGAGCAGTTCTTC. This sequence encodes CASSSGQGSYNEQFF.

This clonotype was detected a few times. The chain employs TRBV12-3 or TRBV12-4 and TRBJ2-1; 10 nucleotides align to TRBD2. The ends lost 5 bases at V and 8 bases at J; junction bases unmatched: 12. The CDR3 has 16 amino acids. CDR3 sequence: CASSPPFSGGKDEQFF. The DNA for the CDR3 is TGTGCCAGCAGTCCGCCCTTTAGCGGGGGGAAGGATGAGCAGTTCTTC.

This clonotype was found a few times. V gene TRBV11-2 combines with J gene TRBJ2-4; 12 bases agree with TRBD2. The V segment lost 1 base and the J segment 0 bases; nucleotides outside the gene matches: 10. CDR1 is SGHAT, CDR2 FQNNGV, per germline. The length of the CDR3 is 20 residues. The CDR3 protein is CASSLVATSGGIIAKNIQYF. In DNA, the CDR3 is TGTGCCAGCAGCTTAGTAGCGACTAGCGGGGGCATAATAGCCAAAAACATTCAGTACTTC.

This CDR3 reads CASSRLVITEAFF. CDR3 DNA: TGTGCCAGCAGCCGGTTAGTTATCACTGAAGCTTTCTTT. The chain is built from TRBV11-2 and TRBJ1-1, with no clear D. Trimming pared 5 bases from V and 4 bases from J, leaving 11 bases between. Germline CDR1 SGHAT, CDR2 FQNNGV. The CDR3 has 13 amino acids. The full variable domain, completed using reference TRBV11-2 and TRBJ1-1, is EAGVAQSPRYKIIEKRQSVAFWCNPISGHATLYWYQQILGQGPKLLIQFQNNGVVDDSQLPKDRFSAERLKGVDSTLKIQPAKLEDSAVYLCASSRLVITEAFFGQGTRLTVV.

The chain couples TRBV24-1 to TRBJ1-5; no firm D call. The ends were cut back, 6 bases at V and 0 bases at J, with 11 bases in the middle. The CDR3 loop spans 15 amino acids. Germline V gene data show CDR1 as KGHDR and CDR2 as SFDVKD. As DNA, the CDR3 is TGTGCCACCAGTTCCGGAATGTATAGCAATCAGCCCCAGCATTTT. Its protein product is CATSSGMYSNQPQHF.

V and J are TRBV12-3 or TRBV12-4 and TRBJ2-2; 11 nucleotides align to TRBD1. V shed 6 bases and J 4 bases; nucleotides not matched to a gene: 13. This CDR3 comprises 18 residues. The CDR3 here is CASRPPLRTGGLTGELFF. For the CDR3, the DNA is TGTGCCAGCAGACCCCCTCTTAGGACAGGGGGCCTCACCGGGGAGCTGTTTTTT.

The chain uses TRBV5-6 and TRBJ1-2; no clear D gene. In germline, CDR1 is SGHDT, CDR2 YYEEEE. Trimming shortened V by 0 bases and J by 4 bases, and 19 bases separated the two germline ends. The CDR3 spans 17 residues. The CDR3 sequence: CASSLGQVQTRIYGYTF. The CDR3 bases are TGTGCCAGCAGCTTGGGCCAGGTTCAGACCAGGATCTATGGCTACACCTTC.

The rearrangement uses TRBV4-3 and TRBJ2-7, with unresolved D. The CDR3 spans 13 residues. Germline CDR1 LGHNA, CDR2 YSLEER. V gave up 0 bases and J gave up 9 bases, with 12 bases separating them. Here the CDR3 reads CASSQDESSPQYF. In DNA form, the CDR3 reads TGCGCCAGCAGCCAAGATGAATCATCTCCGCAGTACTTC.

This clonotype was counted only a few times. DNA for the CDR3: TGTGCCAGCAGCGCTGGGACAGGGCCGACCTACGAGCAGTACTTC. Translated: CASSAGTGPTYEQYF. This chain joins TRBV7-6 and TRBJ2-7; 9 positions agree with TRBD1. This CDR3 is 15 amino acids long. Losses at the gene ends were 5 bases for V and 2 bases for J; bases not matched to a gene: 7. Germline loops: CDR1 SGHVS, CDR2 FNYEAQ.

The genes are TRBV11-3 and TRBJ2-1; 9 positions match TRBD2. With 3 bases clipped from V and 8 bases from J, the junction kept 5 bases outside the gene matches. The CDR3 is made up of 14 amino acids. In germline, CDR1 is SGHNT, CDR2 YENEEA. The CDR3 DNA reads as TGTGCCAGCAGCTTGGGACTAGCTTCTGATGAGCAGTTCTTC. This translates into CASSLGLASDEQFF.

V gene TRBV28 combines with J gene TRBJ2-3, with 7 bases that match TRBD2. Germline-derived CDR1 and CDR2 are MDHEN and SYDVKM. This CDR3 is 14 amino acids long. The trim removed 2 bases at V and 6 bases at J, leaving 5 bases unmatched. Here the CDR3 DNA reads TGTGCCAGCAGTTTAGAGCGGGGATGGGATACGCAGTATTTT. Protein: CASSLERGWDTQYF.

The chain recombines TRBV4-3 with TRBJ2-3, with D uncertain. The germline V and J ends were trimmed by 0 bases and 3 bases, with 13 bases remaining between them. CDR1 and CDR2 (germline): LGHNA, YSLEER. The CDR3 sequence is 16 residues long. The CDR3 loop reads CASSQDTIATTDTQYF. Written as DNA, the CDR3 is TGCGCCAGCAGCCAAGATACGATAGCCACGACAGATACGCAGTATTTT.

This chain links TRBV15 with TRBJ2-3, with 9 positions matching TRBD2. CDR1 is LNHNV and CDR2 is YYDKDF in the germline V gene (reference sequence). The CDR3 is made up of 19 amino acids. The V gene end was trimmed by 0 bases and the J gene end by 2 bases; junction bases not matched to a gene: 12. The CDR3 DNA follows: TGTGCCACCAGCAGAGATAAAAATAGGCTAGCGGGACCCACAGATACGCAGTATTTT. It specifies CATSRDKNRLAGPTDTQYF. Variable domain in full (rest from reference TRBV15 and TRBJ2-3): DAMVIQNPRYQVTQFGKPVTLSCSQTLNHNVMYWYQQKSSQAPKLLFHYYDKDFNNEADTPDNFQSRRPNTSFCFLDIRSPGLGDTAMYLCATSRDKNRLAGPTDTQYFGPGTRLTVL.